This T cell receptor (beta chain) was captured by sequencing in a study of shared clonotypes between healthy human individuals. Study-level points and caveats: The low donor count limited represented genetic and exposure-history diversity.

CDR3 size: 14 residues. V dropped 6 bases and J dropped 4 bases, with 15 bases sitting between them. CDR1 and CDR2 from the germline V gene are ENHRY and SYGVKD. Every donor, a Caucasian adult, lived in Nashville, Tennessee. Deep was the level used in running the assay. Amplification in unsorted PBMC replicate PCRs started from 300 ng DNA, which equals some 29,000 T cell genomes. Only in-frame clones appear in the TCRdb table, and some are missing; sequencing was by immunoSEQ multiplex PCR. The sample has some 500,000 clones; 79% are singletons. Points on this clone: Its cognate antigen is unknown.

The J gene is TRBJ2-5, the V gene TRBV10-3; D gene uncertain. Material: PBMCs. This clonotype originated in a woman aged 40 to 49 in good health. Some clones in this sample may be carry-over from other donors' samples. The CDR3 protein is CAISQALPGETQYF. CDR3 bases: TGTGCCATCAGCCAGGCACTCCCTGGAGAGACCCAGTACTTC.